Listed here are 16 T cell receptor beta chains from one sample, sequenced in a study of long-term antiretroviral therapy in people with HIV. Survey-level immunoSEQ v3.0 assays were run. Method: immunoSEQ multiplex PCR; TCRdb's copy keeps in-frame clones and lacks some. The table lists fewer than 35,000 clones, approximately 78% of them singletons. The sequencing used unsorted PBMCs, collected 2.9 years after starting antiretroviral therapy. The source of these receptors is a man aged 50 to 60 with HIV.

This chain joins TRBV7-8 and TRBJ2-7; 10 positions match TRBD2. Germline CDR1 SGHVS, CDR2 FQNEAQ. The CDR3 is 16 amino acids. Germline trimming cut 3 bases from V and 3 bases from J; bases unmatched to any gene: 8. The DNA of the CDR3 is TGTGCCAGCAGCTTGGTAGCGGGGGGAATCCTCTACGAGCAGTACTTC. Translating gives CASSLVAGGILYEQYF. The full variable domain, its missing parts supplied by reference TRBV7-8 and TRBJ2-7, is GAGVSQSPRYKVAKRGQDVALRCDPISGHVSLFWYQQALGQGPEFLTYFQNEAQLDKSGLPSDRFFAERPEGSVSTLKIQRTQQEDSAVYLCASSLVAGGILYEQYFGPGTRLTVT.

The rearrangement joins TRBV25-1 to TRBJ2-3; D unclear. Germline V gene lookup returns CDR1 MGHDK and CDR2 SYGVNS. The V end lost 3 bases, the J end lost 0 bases, and 7 bases lay between the germline ends. CDR3 length: 14 residues. CDR3 coding DNA: TGTGCCAGCAGTGACCTCCTTAGCACAGATACGCAGTATTTT. The encoded protein is CASSDLLSTDTQYF.

The rearrangement uses TRBV5-8 and TRBJ1-2, with 9 bases that match TRBD1. The V gene end was trimmed by 0 bases and the J gene end by 3 bases; junction bases not matched to a gene: 0. Germline CDR1 is SGHTS and CDR2 is YDEGEE. The CDR3 runs 14 residues. The CDR3: CASSLGQGDYGYTF. CDR3 bases: TGTGCCAGCAGCTTGGGACAGGGGGACTATGGCTACACCTTC.

J is TRBJ1-2 and V is TRBV25-1; tentatively, D is TRBD1 (5 bases). V was clipped by 5 bases and J by 4 bases, with 20 bases between them. The CDR3 is 16 residues long. Germline V CDR1 and CDR2: MGHDK, SYGVNS. CDR3: CASSSSGTLAAYGYTF. CDR3 sequence (DNA): TGTGCCAGCAGTTCTTCCGGGACCCTCGCGGCCTATGGCTACACCTTC.

This chain uses TRBV30 with TRBJ1-3; D might be TRBD1 (6 bases). Germline CDR1 GTSNPN, CDR2 SVGIG (reference sequence). The V gene lost 5 bases and the J gene lost 4 bases, with 15 bases spanning the gap. The CDR3 runs to 14 residues. CDR3 loop: CAWETGLLGNTIYF. As DNA, the CDR3 is TGTGCCTGGGAAACAGGGCTCCTCGGAAACACCATATATTTT. Full variable domain (rest looked up from reference TRBV30 and TRBJ1-3): SQTIHQWPATLVQPVGSPLSLECTVEGTSNPNLYWYRQAAGRGLQLLFYSVGIGQISSEVPQNLSASRPQDRQFILSSKKLLLSDSGFYLCAWETGLLGNTIYFGEGSWLTVV.

This chain joins TRBV9 and TRBJ1-1, with a possible D match to TRBD1 (5 bases). In germline, CDR1 is SGDLS, CDR2 YYNGEE. The CDR3 is 14 amino acids. The V gene lost 0 bases and the J gene lost 3 bases, with 9 bases spanning the gap. DNA for the CDR3: TGTGCCAGCAGCGTAGAAGACAGTCACACTGAAGCTTTCTTT. Amino acids: CASSVEDSHTEAFF.

The rearrangement joins TRBV7-3 to TRBJ1-2, with TRBD1 matching over 8 bases. The CDR3 has 15 residues. J was trimmed by 5 bases and V by 5 bases; bases with no gene match: 10. The germline V gene has CDR1 SGHTA and CDR2 FQGTGA. The CDR3 nucleotides read TGTGCCAGCAGCCCCTCCGGGACAGGTCTTTATGGCTACACCTTC. The encoded protein is CASSPSGTGLYGYTF. Looking up the rest from reference TRBV7-3 and TRBJ1-2 gives the full variable domain: GAGVSQTPSNKVTEKGKYVELRCDPISGHTALYWYRQSLGQGPEFLIYFQGTGAADDSGLPNDRFFAVRPEGSVSTLKIQRTERGDSAVYLCASSPSGTGLYGYTFGSGTRLTVV.

The CDR3 loop reads CASSQPGRLETQYF. The CDR3 coding sequence is TGTGCCAGCAGCCAGCCGGGACGATTAGAGACCCAGTACTTC. J is TRBJ2-5 and V is TRBV7-9, with D perhaps TRBD1 or TRBD2 (5 bases each). The CDR3 runs 14 residues. Trimming stripped 5 bases from V and 4 bases from J, with 14 bases between. Germline lookup yields CDR1 SEHNR and CDR2 FQNEAQ (reference sequence).

Regarding this clone: At the DNA level, this CDR3 is encoded by other sequences in the same sample as well. The V and J genes are TRBV19 and TRBJ2-5; TRBD2 agrees at 9 bases. The germline V gene encodes CDR1 LNHDA and CDR2 SQIVND (reference sequence). The trim removed 3 bases at V and 4 bases at J, leaving 0 bases unmatched. The CDR3 totals 13 residues. The DNA for the CDR3 is TGTGCCAGTAGTATTAGCGGGGGAGAGACCCAGTACTTC. Protein: CASSISGGETQYF.

The V and J genes are TRBV30 and TRBJ2-7; D uncertain. Germline V gives CDR1 GTSNPN, CDR2 SVGIG (reference sequence). V was pared by 2 bases and J by 3 bases, with 14 bases between. The CDR3 sequence is 14 residues long. CDR3 loop: CAWSTSARLYEQYF. In DNA form, the CDR3 reads TGTGCCTGGAGTACCTCTGCCCGGCTCTACGAGCAGTACTTC.

This clone has only a few counts. The V gene is TRBV15, the J gene TRBJ1-6; D not resolved. Germline lookup yields CDR1 LNHNV and CDR2 YYDKDF (reference sequence). CDR3 size: 14 residues. V was shortened by 1 base and J by 14 bases, with 15 bases between the two germline ends. The CDR3 DNA is TGTGCCACCAGCAGAGCCCCCCCGGCAGTGGCCCTCCACTTT. Translation gives CATSRAPPAVALHF. Full variable domain (missing parts from reference TRBV15 and TRBJ1-6): DAMVIQNPRYQVTQFGKPVTLSCSQTLNHNVMYWYQQKSSQAPKLLFHYYDKDFNNEADTPDNFQSRRPNTSFCFLDIRSPGLGDTAMYLCATSRAPPAVALHFGNGTRLTVT.

The chain is built from TRBV13 and TRBJ2-1; TRBD2 agrees at 14 bases. The ends lost 0 bases at V and 6 bases at J; junction bases unmatched: 1. This CDR3 region has 16 residues. The germline V gene encodes CDR1 PRHDT and CDR2 FYEKMQ (reference sequence). CDR3 nucleotide sequence: TGTGCCAGCAGCTTAGGAGGACTAGCGGGGGGCAATGAGCAGTTCTTC. Protein: CASSLGGLAGGNEQFF.

This clone was counted a few times. The V gene is TRBV29-1, the J gene TRBJ2-5; 12 bases line up with TRBD2. CDR1 is SQVTM, CDR2 ANQGSEA, per germline. This CDR3 is 13 amino acids long. V lost 6 bases, J lost 2 bases, and 1 base stayed unmatched. The CDR3 sequence is CSVLAGGQETQYF. Here the CDR3 DNA reads TGCAGCGTACTAGCGGGGGGACAAGAGACCCAGTACTTC.

This clone came up a few times. The DNA for the CDR3 is TGTGCCAGCAGCTTAAGTGACAGGGCAAACTATGGCTACACCTTC. This codes for CASSLSDRANYGYTF. The V gene is TRBV7-9, the J gene TRBJ1-2; 7 positions agree with TRBD1. The CDR3 covers 15 residues. CDR1 SEHNR and CDR2 FQNEAQ come from the germline V gene (reference sequence). J gave up 2 bases and V 2 bases, and 5 bases lay outside the gene matches.

This chain joins TRBV28 and TRBJ2-3, with D perhaps matching TRBD2 (6 bases). The CDR3 has 15 residues. Germline CDR1 MDHEN, CDR2 SYDVKM. The ends were cut back, 7 bases at V and 1 base at J, with 15 bases in the middle. CDR3 protein: CASIPGGGGTDTQYF. CDR3 nucleotide sequence: TGTGCCAGCATCCCGGGCGGAGGGGGCACAGATACGCAGTATTTT.

In nucleotides, the CDR3 is TGTGCCAGCACCAAACCAGGGCCAGGCTATGGCTACACCTTC. This sequence encodes CASTKPGPGYGYTF. The chain combines TRBV5-5 with TRBJ1-2; possibly TRBD1 for D (5 bases). The V end lost 6 bases, the J end lost 4 bases, and 16 bases lay between the germline ends. The CDR3 spans 14 residues. Germline CDR1 SGHKS, CDR2 YYEKEE (reference sequence).